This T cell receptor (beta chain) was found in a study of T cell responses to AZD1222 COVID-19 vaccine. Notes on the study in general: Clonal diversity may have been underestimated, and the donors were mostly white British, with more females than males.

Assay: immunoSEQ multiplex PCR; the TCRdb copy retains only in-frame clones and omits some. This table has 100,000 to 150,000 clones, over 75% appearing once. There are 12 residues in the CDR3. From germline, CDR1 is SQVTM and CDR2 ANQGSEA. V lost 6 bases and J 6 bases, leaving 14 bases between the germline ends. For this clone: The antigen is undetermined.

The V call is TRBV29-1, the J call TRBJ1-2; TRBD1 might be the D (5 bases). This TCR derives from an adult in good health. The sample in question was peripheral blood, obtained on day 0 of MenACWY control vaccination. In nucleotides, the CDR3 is TGCAGCGTGGGGCAGGGAGTAAATGGCTACACCTTC. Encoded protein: CSVGQGVNGYTF.